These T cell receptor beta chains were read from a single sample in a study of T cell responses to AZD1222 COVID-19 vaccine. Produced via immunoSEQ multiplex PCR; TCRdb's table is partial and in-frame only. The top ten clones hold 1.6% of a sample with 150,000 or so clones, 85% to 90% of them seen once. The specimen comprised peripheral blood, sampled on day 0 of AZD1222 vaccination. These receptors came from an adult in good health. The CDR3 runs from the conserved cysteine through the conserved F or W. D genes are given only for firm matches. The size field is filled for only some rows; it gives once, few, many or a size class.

CDR3 DNA: TGTGCCAGCAGCTCCCCAAACTCATCCCCATGCAGGGAGGCCAAAAACATTCAGTACTTC
CDR3 protein: CASSSPNSSPCREAKNIQYF
clone size: -
J gene: TRBJ2-4
D gene: -
V gene: TRBV11-3

CDR3 DNA: TGTGCCAGCTCACCCAGTACAGGGGCGAACACCGGGGAGCTGTTTTTT
CDR3 protein: CASSPSTGANTGELFF
clone size: -
J gene: TRBJ2-2
D gene: TRBD1
V gene: TRBV18

CDR3 DNA: TGTGCCAGCTCACCCGGGACTAGCGGGCCGGGTGGGTTCTTC
CDR3 protein: CASSPGTSGPGGFF
clone size: -
J gene: TRBJ2-1
D gene: TRBD2
V gene: TRBV18

CDR3 DNA: TGTGCCAGCAGTTACACGAAGGGGTTAGCTAACTATGGCTACACCTTC
CDR3 protein: CASSYTKGLANYGYTF
clone size: -
J gene: TRBJ1-2
D gene: -
V gene: TRBV6-5

CDR3 DNA: TGTGCCAGCAGCCAAGCAGGGAACACTGAAGCTTTCTTT
CDR3 protein: CASSQAGNTEAFF
clone size: once
J gene: TRBJ1-1
D gene: -
V gene: TRBV3-1/TRBV3-2

CDR3 DNA: TGTGCCAGCAGCCGTCCTAATGAAAAACTGTTTTTT
CDR3 protein: CASSRPNEKLFF
clone size: -
J gene: TRBJ1-4
D gene: -
V gene: TRBV9

CDR3 DNA: TGTGCCAGCAGTACCCCGGGTTATAGCAATCAGCCCCAGCATTTT
CDR3 protein: CASSTPGYSNQPQHF
clone size: -
J gene: TRBJ1-5
D gene: -
V gene: TRBV28

CDR3 DNA: TGCAGCGTCCTGGACAGGGGAGCCAAAAACATTCAGTACTTC
CDR3 protein: CSVLDRGAKNIQYF
clone size: few
J gene: TRBJ2-4
D gene: TRBD1
V gene: TRBV29-1

CDR3 DNA: TGTGCCAGCTCACCCAACCTTGAGGCCTACAATGAGCAGTTCTTC
CDR3 protein: CASSPNLEAYNEQFF
clone size: -
J gene: TRBJ2-1
D gene: -
V gene: TRBV18

CDR3 DNA: TGTGCCAGCAGCTCTTCTACAGGCGTGGGGTACTTC
CDR3 protein: CASSSSTGVGYF
clone size: -
J gene: TRBJ2-7
D gene: -
V gene: TRBV5-6

CDR3 DNA: TGCGCCAGCAGCCCGGTTCTAGCGGGGGTCCAAGAGACCCAGTACTTC
CDR3 protein: CASSPVLAGVQETQYF
clone size: -
J gene: TRBJ2-5
D gene: TRBD2
V gene: TRBV5-1

CDR3 DNA: TGTGCCAGCAGCTCCTGGACGTCGCTGGGCTACACCTTC
CDR3 protein: CASSSWTSLGYTF
clone size: -
J gene: TRBJ1-2
D gene: -
V gene: TRBV7-9

CDR3 DNA: TGTGCCAGTAGTTCCGGACTCGGCAATCAGCCCCAGCATTTT
CDR3 protein: CASSSGLGNQPQHF
clone size: -
J gene: TRBJ1-5
D gene: -
V gene: TRBV19

CDR3 DNA: TGTGCCAGCAGTTTAGGGGTGTCCACAGATACGCAGTATTTT
CDR3 protein: CASSLGVSTDTQYF
clone size: -
J gene: TRBJ2-3
D gene: -
V gene: TRBV27

CDR3 DNA: TGTGCCAGCACCGTGACTAGCGGGGTAGAGACCCAGTACTTC
CDR3 protein: CASTVTSGVETQYF
clone size: -
J gene: TRBJ2-5
D gene: TRBD2
V gene: TRBV28

CDR3 DNA: TGTGCCAGCAGCTCCTCGACAGGGGGCGGTGAGCAGTACTTC
CDR3 protein: CASSSSTGGGEQYF
clone size: once
J gene: TRBJ2-7
D gene: TRBD1
V gene: TRBV7-3

CDR3 DNA: TGTGCCAGCAGTTTAGGAGGGAGGGGCACTGAAGCTTTCTTT
CDR3 protein: CASSLGGRGTEAFF
clone size: -
J gene: TRBJ1-1
D gene: -
V gene: TRBV28

CDR3 DNA: TGTGCCAGCAGCCAAGGGACAGGGATCGGCTCCTTAATACAAGGTCAGCCCCAGCATTTT
CDR3 protein: CASSQGTGIGSLIQGQPQHF
clone size: -
J gene: TRBJ1-5
D gene: TRBD1
V gene: TRBV4-2